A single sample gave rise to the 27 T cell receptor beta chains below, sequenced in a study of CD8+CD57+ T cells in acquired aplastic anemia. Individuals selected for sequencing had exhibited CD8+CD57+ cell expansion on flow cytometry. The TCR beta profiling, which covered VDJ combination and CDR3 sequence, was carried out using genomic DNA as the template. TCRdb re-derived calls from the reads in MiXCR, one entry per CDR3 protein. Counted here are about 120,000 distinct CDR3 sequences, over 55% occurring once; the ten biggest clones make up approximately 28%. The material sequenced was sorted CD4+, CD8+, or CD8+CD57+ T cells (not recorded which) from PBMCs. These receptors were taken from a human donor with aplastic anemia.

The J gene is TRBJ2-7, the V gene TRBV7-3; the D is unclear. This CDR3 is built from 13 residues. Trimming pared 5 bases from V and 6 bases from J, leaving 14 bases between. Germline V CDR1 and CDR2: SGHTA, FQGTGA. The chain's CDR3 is CASSLSMGTEQYF. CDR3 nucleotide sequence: TGTGCCAGCAGCCTCTCTATGGGCACCGAGCAGTACTTC.

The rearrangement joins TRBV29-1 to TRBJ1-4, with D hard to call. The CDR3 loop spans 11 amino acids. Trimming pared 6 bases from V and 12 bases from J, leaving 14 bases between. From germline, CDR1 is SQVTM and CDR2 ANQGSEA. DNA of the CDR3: TGCAGCGTAGGGAGGGAGGGCGAACTGTTTTTT. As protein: CSVGREGELFF.

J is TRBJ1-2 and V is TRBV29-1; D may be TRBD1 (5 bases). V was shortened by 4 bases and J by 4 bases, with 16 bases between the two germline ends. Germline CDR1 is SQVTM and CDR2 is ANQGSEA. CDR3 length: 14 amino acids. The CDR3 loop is CSVALRGMAYGYTF. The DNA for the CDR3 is TGCAGCGTTGCTCTTCGGGGGATGGCCTATGGCTACACCTTC.

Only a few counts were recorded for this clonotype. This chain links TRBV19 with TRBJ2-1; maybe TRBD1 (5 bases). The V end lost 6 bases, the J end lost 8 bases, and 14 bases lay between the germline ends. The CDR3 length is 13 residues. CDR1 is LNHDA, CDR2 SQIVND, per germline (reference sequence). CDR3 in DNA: TGTGCCAGTAGGTACCGAGCAGGGTATGAGCAGTTCTTC. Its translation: CASRYRAGYEQFF. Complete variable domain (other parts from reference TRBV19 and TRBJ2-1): DGGITQSPKYLFRKEGQNVTLSCEQNLNHDAMYWYRQDPGQGLRLIYYSQIVNDFQKGDIAEGYSVSREKKESFPLTVTSAQKNPTAFYLCASRYRAGYEQFFGPGTRLTVL.

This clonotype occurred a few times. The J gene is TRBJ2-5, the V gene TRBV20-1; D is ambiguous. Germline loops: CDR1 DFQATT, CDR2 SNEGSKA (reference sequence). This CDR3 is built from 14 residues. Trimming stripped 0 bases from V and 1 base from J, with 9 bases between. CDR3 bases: TGCAGTGCTAGAGATGAGAGCGCCCAAGAGACCCAGTACTTC. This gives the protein CSARDESAQETQYF.

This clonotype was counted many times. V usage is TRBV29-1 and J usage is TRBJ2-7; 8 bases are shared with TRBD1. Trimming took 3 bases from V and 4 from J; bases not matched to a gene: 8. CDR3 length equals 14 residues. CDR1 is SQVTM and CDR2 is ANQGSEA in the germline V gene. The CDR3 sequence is CSVEDRAVGYEQYF. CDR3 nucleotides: TGCAGCGTTGAGGACAGGGCTGTCGGGTACGAGCAGTACTTC.

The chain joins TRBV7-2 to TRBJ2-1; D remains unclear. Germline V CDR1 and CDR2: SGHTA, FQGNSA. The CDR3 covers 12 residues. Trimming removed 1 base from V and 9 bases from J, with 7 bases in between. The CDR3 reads CASSLVSGEQFF. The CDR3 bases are TGTGCCAGCAGCTTAGTTTCGGGTGAGCAGTTCTTC.

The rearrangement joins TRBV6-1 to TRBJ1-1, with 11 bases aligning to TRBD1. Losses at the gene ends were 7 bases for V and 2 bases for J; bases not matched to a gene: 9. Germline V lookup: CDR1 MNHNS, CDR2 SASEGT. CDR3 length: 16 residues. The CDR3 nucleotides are TGTGCCAGCACTATAGGGACAGGGGGTTACAACACTGAAGCTTTCTTT. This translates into CASTIGTGGYNTEAFF.

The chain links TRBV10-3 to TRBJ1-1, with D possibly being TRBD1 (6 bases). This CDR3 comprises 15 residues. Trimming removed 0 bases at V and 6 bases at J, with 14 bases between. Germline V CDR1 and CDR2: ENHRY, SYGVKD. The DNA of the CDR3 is TGTGCCATCAGTGAGTCGGCAGGGGTGGATGCTGAAGCTTTCTTT. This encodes CAISESAGVDAEAFF.

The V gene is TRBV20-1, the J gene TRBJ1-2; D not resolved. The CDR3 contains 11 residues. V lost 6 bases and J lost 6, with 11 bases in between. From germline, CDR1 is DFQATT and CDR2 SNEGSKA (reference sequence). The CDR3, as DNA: TGCAGTGCCGGAGAGGAGGATGGCTACACCTTC. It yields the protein CSAGEEDGYTF.

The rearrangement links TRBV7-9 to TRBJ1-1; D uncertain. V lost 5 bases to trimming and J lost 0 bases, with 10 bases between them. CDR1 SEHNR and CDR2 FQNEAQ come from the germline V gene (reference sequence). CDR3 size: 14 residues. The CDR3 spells CASSPKNLNTEAFF. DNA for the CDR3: TGTGCCAGCAGCCCCAAGAACCTGAACACTGAAGCTTTCTTT.

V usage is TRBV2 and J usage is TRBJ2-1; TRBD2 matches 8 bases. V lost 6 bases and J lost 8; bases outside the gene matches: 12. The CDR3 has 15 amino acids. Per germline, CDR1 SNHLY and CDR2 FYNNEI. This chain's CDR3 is CASRGGSGSFDEQFF. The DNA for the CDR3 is TGTGCCAGCAGAGGAGGCAGCGGGAGTTTTGATGAGCAGTTCTTC.

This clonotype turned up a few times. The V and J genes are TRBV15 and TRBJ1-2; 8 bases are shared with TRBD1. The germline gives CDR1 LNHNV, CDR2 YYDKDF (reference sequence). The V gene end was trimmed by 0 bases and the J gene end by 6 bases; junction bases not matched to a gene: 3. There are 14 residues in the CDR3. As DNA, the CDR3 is TGTGCCACCAGCAGAGATACGACAGGGGATGGCTACACCTTC. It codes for CATSRDTTGDGYTF.

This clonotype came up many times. The CDR3 sequence is CSAREVGRQYNEQFF. The DNA for the CDR3 is TGCAGTGCTAGAGAAGTCGGCAGGCAGTACAATGAGCAGTTCTTC. This chain connects TRBV20-1 to TRBJ2-1, with D unresolved. Germline V gene lookup returns CDR1 DFQATT and CDR2 SNEGSKA (reference sequence). The CDR3 has 15 amino acids. The germline V and J ends were trimmed by 0 bases and 4 bases, with 13 bases remaining between them.

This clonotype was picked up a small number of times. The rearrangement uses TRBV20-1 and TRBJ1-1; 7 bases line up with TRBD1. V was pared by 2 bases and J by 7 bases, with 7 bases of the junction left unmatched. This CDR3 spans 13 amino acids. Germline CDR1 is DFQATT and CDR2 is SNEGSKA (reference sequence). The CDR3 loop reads CSARRDSGYEAFF. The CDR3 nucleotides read TGCAGTGCTAGAAGGGACAGCGGATATGAAGCTTTCTTT.

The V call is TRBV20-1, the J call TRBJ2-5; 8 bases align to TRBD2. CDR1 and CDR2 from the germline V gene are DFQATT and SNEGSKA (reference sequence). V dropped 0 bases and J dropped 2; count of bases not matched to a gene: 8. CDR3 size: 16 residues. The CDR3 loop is CSARDLTSGEQETQYF. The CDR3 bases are TGCAGTGCTAGAGATCTAACTAGCGGAGAGCAAGAGACCCAGTACTTC.

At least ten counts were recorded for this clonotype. In DNA form, the CDR3 reads TGCAGTGCTAGATCCCGGACAGGGATCCCCGATACGCAGTATTTT. It is translated as CSARSRTGIPDTQYF. V is TRBV20-1 and J is TRBJ2-3; TRBD1 matches at 8 bases. The ends lost 2 bases at V and 6 bases at J; junction bases unmatched: 10. Germline V gene lookup returns CDR1 DFQATT and CDR2 SNEGSKA (reference sequence). CDR3 length equals 15 residues.

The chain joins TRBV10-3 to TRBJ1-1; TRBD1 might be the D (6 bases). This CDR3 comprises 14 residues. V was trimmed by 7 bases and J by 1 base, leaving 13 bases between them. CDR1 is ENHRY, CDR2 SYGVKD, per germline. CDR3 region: CAINSQGANTEAFF. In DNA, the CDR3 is TGTGCCATCAACTCACAGGGAGCGAACACTGAAGCTTTCTTT.

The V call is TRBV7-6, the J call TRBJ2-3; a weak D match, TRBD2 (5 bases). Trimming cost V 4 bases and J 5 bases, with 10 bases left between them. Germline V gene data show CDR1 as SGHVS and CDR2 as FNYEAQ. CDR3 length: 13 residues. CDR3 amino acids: CASSSGVGDTQYF. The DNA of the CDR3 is TGTGCCAGCAGCTCCGGGGTGGGAGATACGCAGTATTTT.

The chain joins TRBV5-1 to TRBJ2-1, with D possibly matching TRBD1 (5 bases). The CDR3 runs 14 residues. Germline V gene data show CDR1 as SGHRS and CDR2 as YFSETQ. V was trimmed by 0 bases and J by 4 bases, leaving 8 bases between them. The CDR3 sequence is CASSLGTQYNEQFF. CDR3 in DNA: TGCGCCAGCAGCTTGGGGACACAGTACAATGAGCAGTTCTTC.

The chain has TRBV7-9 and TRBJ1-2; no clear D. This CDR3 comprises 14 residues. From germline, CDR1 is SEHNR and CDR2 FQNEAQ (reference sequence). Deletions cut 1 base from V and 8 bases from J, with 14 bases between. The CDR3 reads CASSLDSRAAGYTF. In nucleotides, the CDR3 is TGTGCCAGCAGCTTAGATTCGCGGGCGGCGGGCTACACCTTC.

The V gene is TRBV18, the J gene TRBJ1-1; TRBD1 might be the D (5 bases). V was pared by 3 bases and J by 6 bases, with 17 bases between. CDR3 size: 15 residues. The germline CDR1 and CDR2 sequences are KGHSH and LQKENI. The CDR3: CASSPPGRGVSEAFF. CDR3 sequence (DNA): TGTGCCAGCTCACCTCCGGGACGAGGAGTTTCTGAAGCTTTCTTT.

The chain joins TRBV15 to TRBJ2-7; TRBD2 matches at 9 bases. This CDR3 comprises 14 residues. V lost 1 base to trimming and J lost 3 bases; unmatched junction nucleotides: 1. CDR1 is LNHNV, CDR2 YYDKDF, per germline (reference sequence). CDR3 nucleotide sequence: TGTGCCACCAGCAGAGGTAGCGGGGGCTACGAGCAGTACTTC. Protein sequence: CATSRGSGGYEQYF.

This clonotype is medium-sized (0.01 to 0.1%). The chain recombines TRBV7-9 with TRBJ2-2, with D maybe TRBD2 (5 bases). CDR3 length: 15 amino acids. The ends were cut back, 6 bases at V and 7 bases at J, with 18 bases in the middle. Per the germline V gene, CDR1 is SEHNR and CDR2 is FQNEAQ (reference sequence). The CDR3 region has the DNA TGTGCCAGCAGTTTGGACTCCCCACCGTTCGGGGAGCTGTTTTTT. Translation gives CASSLDSPPFGELFF.

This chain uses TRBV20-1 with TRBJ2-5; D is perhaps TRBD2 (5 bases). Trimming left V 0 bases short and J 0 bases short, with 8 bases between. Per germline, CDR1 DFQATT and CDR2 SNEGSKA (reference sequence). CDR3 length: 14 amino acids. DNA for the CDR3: TGCAGTGCTAGAGATGGCGGGTACCAAGAGACCCAGTACTTC. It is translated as CSARDGGYQETQYF.

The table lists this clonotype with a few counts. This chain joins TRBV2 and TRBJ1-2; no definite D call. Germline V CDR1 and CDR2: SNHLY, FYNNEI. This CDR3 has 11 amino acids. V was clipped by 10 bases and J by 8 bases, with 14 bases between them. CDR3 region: CAIQIEVGYTF. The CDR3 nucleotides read TGTGCCATCCAGATTGAGGTGGGCTACACCTTC.

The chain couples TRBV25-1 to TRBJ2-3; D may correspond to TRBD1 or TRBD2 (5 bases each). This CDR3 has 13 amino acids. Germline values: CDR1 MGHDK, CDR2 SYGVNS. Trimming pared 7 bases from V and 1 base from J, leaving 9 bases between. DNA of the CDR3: TGTGCCAGCACGGGACGGGGCACAGATACGCAGTATTTT. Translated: CASTGRGTDTQYF.